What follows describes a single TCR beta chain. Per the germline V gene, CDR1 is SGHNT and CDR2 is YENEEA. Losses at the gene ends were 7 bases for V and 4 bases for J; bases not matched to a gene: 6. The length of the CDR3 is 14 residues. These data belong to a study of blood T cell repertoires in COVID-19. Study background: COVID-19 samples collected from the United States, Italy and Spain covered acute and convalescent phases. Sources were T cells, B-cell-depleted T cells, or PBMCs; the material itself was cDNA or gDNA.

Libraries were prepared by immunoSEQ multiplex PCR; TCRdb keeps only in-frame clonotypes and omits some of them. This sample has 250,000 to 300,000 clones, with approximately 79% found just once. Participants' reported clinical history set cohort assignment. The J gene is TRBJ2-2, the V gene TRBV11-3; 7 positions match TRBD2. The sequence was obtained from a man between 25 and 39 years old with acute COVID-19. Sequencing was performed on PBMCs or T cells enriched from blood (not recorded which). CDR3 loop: CASTLGGPTGELFF. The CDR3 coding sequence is TGTGCCAGCACCCTGGGAGGGCCCACCGGGGAGCTGTTTTTT.